This T cell receptor (beta chain) stems from a study of cytomegalovirus exposure and HLA in healthy donors. Whole-study context: Early released data comprised about 84 million unique TCRs from HLA-typed donors.

There are 17 residues in the CDR3. Germline V gives CDR1 KGHSH, CDR2 LQKENI. Trimming stripped 1 base from V and 2 bases from J, with 17 bases between. This clone has only a few counts. Its antigen remains unknown. The PCR ran on 60 Vbeta and 13 Jbeta primers. Here immunoSEQ multiplex PCR was the method, and the copy in TCRdb shows in-frame clones only, minus some. The table lists 100,000 to 150,000 clones, 81% of them singletons. Study conclusions and caveats: The classifier was said to identify cytomegalovirus status with high specificity and sensitivity. Among TCR beta chains, those listed as cytomegalovirus-associated numbered some 170. Confirmation was obtained in vitro that a few CMV-associated chains are specific for CMV antigens.

This chain joins TRBV18 and TRBJ1-2; D call uncertain. This clonotype originated in a young man in good health and CMV-seronegative. Input material: PBMCs. CDR3 nucleotide sequence: TGTGCCAGCTCACCACTCTTGCAAGCCGGAGCCAACTATGGCTACACCTTC. Translated, it gives CASSPLLQAGANYGYTF. Looking up the rest from reference TRBV18 and TRBJ1-2 gives the full variable domain: NAGVMQNPRHLVRRRGQEARLRCSPMKGHSHVYWYRQLPEEGLKFMVYLQKENIIDESGMPKERFSAEFPKEGPSILRIQQVVRGDSAAYFCASSPLLQAGANYGYTFGSGTRLTVV.